The 30 T cell receptor beta chains presented below share a single source sample, sequenced in a study of T cell repertoires in cytomegalovirus infection. In TCRdb, the reads were re-called with MiXCR into one record per CDR3 protein. The sample includes hundreds of thousands of distinct CDR3 sequences, about 42% of them seen just once. These receptors have no known antigen. Specimen: cultured PBMCs, collected from culture after CMV antigen stimulation. The receptors here all came from a human donor in good health (CMV status not recorded). Some clones in this sample may be carry-over from other donors' samples.

This chain's CDR3 is CASSAGLATDTQYF. The CDR3 bases are TGTGCCAGCTCAGCGGGACTAGCCACAGATACGCAGTATTTT. The chain employs TRBV18 and TRBJ2-3; 9 bases map to TRBD2. The germline V gene has CDR1 KGHSH and CDR2 LQKENI. V gave up 5 bases and J gave up 2 bases; unmatched junction bases: 2. The CDR3 length is 14 residues.

Points on this clonotype: The junction shows a germline mismatch at one end, possibly a read error. The V call is TRBV12-3 or TRBV12-4, the J call TRBJ1-2; 7 nucleotides match TRBD1. The CDR3 has 11 residues. The CDR3: CASSLGTGHNF. CDR3 coding DNA: TGTGCCAGCAGTTTAGGGACAGGACACAACTTC.

The V gene is TRBV27, the J gene TRBJ2-1; D uncertain. The CDR3 has 11 amino acids. Germline V gives CDR1 MNHEY, CDR2 SMNVEV (reference sequence). V was clipped by 5 bases and J by 9 bases, with 8 bases between them. CDR3 in amino acids: CASSGQVEQFF. DNA for the CDR3: TGTGCCAGCAGTGGTCAGGTTGAGCAGTTCTTC.

The J gene is TRBJ1-5, the V gene TRBV7-8, with a tentative D call TRBD1 (5 bases). V dropped 3 bases and J dropped 5 bases, with 17 bases sitting between them. Germline V CDR1 and CDR2: SGHVS, FQNEAQ. The CDR3 contains 16 residues. CDR3 in amino acids: CASSFTWGVPHQPQHF. CDR3 nucleotides: TGTGCCAGCAGCTTTACTTGGGGCGTACCCCATCAGCCCCAGCATTTT. The full variable domain, with the rest looked up from reference TRBV7-8 and TRBJ1-5, is GAGVSQSPRYKVAKRGQDVALRCDPISGHVSLFWYQQALGQGPEFLTYFQNEAQLDKSGLPSDRFFAERPEGSVSTLKIQRTQQEDSAVYLCASSFTWGVPHQPQHFGDGTRLSIL.

The chain carries TRBV12-3 or TRBV12-4 and TRBJ1-6; a possible D gene is TRBD1 (5 bases). CDR3 length: 14 amino acids. The V gene lost 6 bases and the J gene lost 5 bases, with 11 bases spanning the gap. CDR3 nucleotides: TGTGCCAGCAGCCCCGGCAGGGATAATTCACCCCTCCACTTT. Its protein product is CASSPGRDNSPLHF.

This rearrangement joins TRBV28 to TRBJ2-5, with no clear D. The CDR3 has 9 residues. Germline V CDR1 and CDR2: MDHEN, SYDVKM. The CDR3 reads CAAGETQYF. In DNA form, the CDR3 reads TGTGCTGCTGGGGAGACCCAGTACTTC.

This clonotype was seen many times. The chain joins TRBV7-2 to TRBJ1-2; tentatively, D is TRBD1 (5 bases). V dropped 5 bases and J dropped 0 bases, with 10 bases sitting between them. Looked up from germline, CDR1 is SGHTA and CDR2 is FQGNSA. This CDR3 comprises 14 residues. For the CDR3, the DNA is TGTGCCAGCAGCGCGACCAGGGCTAACTATGGCTACACCTTC. Encoded protein: CASSATRANYGYTF.

This clonotype was seen a few times. The rearrangement links TRBV6-1 to TRBJ1-1; D is unresolved. The CDR3 is made up of 16 amino acids. V lost 4 bases to trimming and J lost 5 bases, with 20 bases between them. The germline V gene has CDR1 MNHNS and CDR2 SASEGT. CDR3 coding DNA: TGTGCCAGCAGTGTACAGTACTCCCTACGAGATACTGAAGCTTTCTTT. This gives the protein CASSVQYSLRDTEAFF.

V usage is TRBV6-2 or TRBV6-3 and J usage is TRBJ2-4, with TRBD1 matching 11 bases. The V gene end was trimmed by 2 bases and the J gene end by 6 bases; junction bases not matched to a gene: 3. CDR3 length: 15 amino acids. Germline V gene sequence: CDR1 MNHEY, CDR2 SVGEGT. The CDR3: CASSYGTGGANIQYF. The CDR3 DNA reads as TGTGCCAGCAGTTACGGGACAGGGGGTGCAAACATTCAGTACTTC.

The rearrangement links TRBV6-4 to TRBJ2-3, with 13 bases lining up with TRBD2. The germline gives CDR1 MRHNA, CDR2 SNTAGT. With 4 bases clipped from V and 2 bases from J, the junction kept 6 bases outside the gene matches. The CDR3 is 17 amino acids. CDR3 sequence reads: CASSATSGGGTTDTQYF. The CDR3 DNA reads TGTGCCAGCAGTGCCACTAGCGGGGGGGGAACCACAGATACGCAGTATTTT.

The V gene is TRBV6-1, the J gene TRBJ2-7; D might be TRBD2 (6 bases). V lost 5 bases to trimming and J lost 0 bases, with 14 bases between them. Per germline, CDR1 MNHNS and CDR2 SASEGT. The CDR3 runs to 15 residues. CDR3 region: CASSYTAGSSYEQYF. The CDR3 nucleotides read TGTGCCAGCAGTTACACGGCGGGAAGCTCCTACGAGCAGTACTTC.

This chain links TRBV7-2 with TRBJ1-2, with 12 bases aligning to TRBD1. CDR3 size: 15 residues. From germline, CDR1 is SGHTA and CDR2 FQGNSA. V lost 6 bases to trimming and J lost 7 bases; unmatched junction nucleotides: 9. Here the CDR3 DNA reads TGTGCCAGCAGATCCCCGGGACAGGGGGCTTTTGGCTACACCTTC. Translation gives CASRSPGQGAFGYTF.

V usage is TRBV27 and J usage is TRBJ2-1; no clear D. The CDR3 spans 12 residues. In germline, CDR1 is MNHEY, CDR2 SMNVEV (reference sequence). Trimming left V 5 bases short and J 6 bases short, with 8 bases between. CDR3 bases: TGTGCCAGCAGTAGACCCGCCAATGAGCAGTTCTTC. Translation: CASSRPANEQFF.

The V call is TRBV7-9, the J call TRBJ1-1, with TRBD1 as a possible D gene (5 bases). The CDR3 is made up of 14 amino acids. Germline CDR1 reads SEHNR; CDR2 reads FQNEAQ (reference sequence). V lost 5 bases, J lost 1 base, and 11 bases lay in between. CDR3 nucleotide sequence: TGTGCCAGCAGCGCGATGGGGGGGAACACTGAAGCTTTCTTT. Translated: CASSAMGGNTEAFF.

This clonotype was recorded a few times. The rearrangement joins TRBV12-3 or TRBV12-4 to TRBJ1-5, with 7 bases matching TRBD1. The length of the CDR3 is 13 residues. Trimming removed 3 bases from V and 7 bases from J; junction bases left unmatched: 3. The CDR3 is CASSLEGAQPQHF. The DNA for the CDR3 is TGTGCCAGCAGTTTGGAGGGGGCCCAGCCCCAGCATTTT.

The sample holds many counts of this clonotype. The chain employs TRBV7-2 and TRBJ2-5; D unresolved. The CDR3 runs to 12 residues. V was pared by 0 bases and J by 5 bases, with 4 bases between. Germline V gene lookup returns CDR1 SGHTA and CDR2 FQGNSA. This CDR3 is CASSLAQETQYF. The CDR3 DNA follows: TGTGCCAGCAGCTTAGCGCAGGAGACCCAGTACTTC.

The rearrangement joins TRBV2 to TRBJ1-1; perhaps TRBD1 as D (6 bases). Germline V CDR1 and CDR2: SNHLY, FYNNEI. Trimming removed 6 bases at V and 1 base at J, with 12 bases between. There are 14 residues in the CDR3. CDR3 DNA sequence: TGTGCCAGCAGCGGTTGGGGGGCGAACACTGAAGCTTTCTTT. Encoded protein: CASSGWGANTEAFF.

The chain links TRBV7-8 to TRBJ2-4; D perhaps matches TRBD2 (6 bases). This CDR3 has 19 residues. Germline-derived CDR1 and CDR2 are SGHVS and FQNEAQ. V lost 1 base and J lost 1, with 20 bases in between. CDR3 DNA: TGTGCCAGCAGCTTAGTCCTCTCTAGCGCGATCGGGGCCAAAAACATTCAGTACTTC. Its protein is CASSLVLSSAIGAKNIQYF.

This clonotype has just a few counts. This CDR3 reads CASQTGRDGGQPQHF. DNA for the CDR3: TGTGCCAGCCAAACTGGACGAGACGGGGGTCAGCCCCAGCATTTT. The V gene is TRBV6-1, the J gene TRBJ1-5; D may be TRBD1 (5 bases). V lost 8 bases to trimming and J lost 6 bases, with 20 bases between them. The CDR3 covers 15 residues. Germline CDR1 reads MNHNS; CDR2 reads SASEGT.

The chain joins TRBV4-2 to TRBJ2-1, with TRBD2 identical over 10 bases. The CDR3 spans 16 residues. Germline values: CDR1 LGHNA, CDR2 YNFKEQ. V was clipped by 2 bases and J by 9 bases; unmatched bases: 10. CDR3 sequence reads: CASSQPSGGAEIEQFF. In DNA form, the CDR3 reads TGTGCCAGCAGCCAACCAAGCGGGGGGGCGGAAATTGAGCAGTTCTTC.

The table lists this clonotype with a few counts. The chain joins TRBV19 to TRBJ2-7; weak D call: TRBD1 (6 bases). V shed 3 bases and J shed 1 base, with 10 bases lying between them. Germline V CDR1 and CDR2: LNHDA, SQIVND (reference sequence). CDR3 length: 14 residues. In DNA, the CDR3 is TGTGCCAGTAGTATGATGCAGGGGTCCTACGAGCAGTACTTC. Translation gives CASSMMQGSYEQYF.

The chain combines TRBV27 with TRBJ2-2; TRBD2 might be the D (6 bases). The CDR3 totals 13 residues. The germline V gene has CDR1 MNHEY and CDR2 SMNVEV (reference sequence). Deletions cut 2 bases from V and 7 bases from J, with 8 bases between. This chain's CDR3 is CASSLGGIGELFF. In nucleotides, the CDR3 is TGTGCCAGCAGTTTAGGGGGGATCGGGGAGCTGTTTTTT.

In DNA, the CDR3 is TGTGCCAGTAGTATAGAGGACAGGGGGCTTGATCAGCCCCAGCATTTT. Protein: CASSIEDRGLDQPQHF. The genes are TRBV19 and TRBJ1-5; 11 bases map to TRBD1. The CDR3 is made up of 16 amino acids. The germline gives CDR1 LNHDA, CDR2 SQIVND (reference sequence). V trimming: 0 bases; J trimming: 5 bases; junction bases outside the gene matches: 3.

V usage is TRBV6-1 and J usage is TRBJ2-2; D gene unclear. Germline lookup yields CDR1 MNHNS and CDR2 SASEGT. This CDR3 is 10 amino acids long. V was cut by 5 bases and J by 9 bases, with 4 bases left in between. The DNA of the CDR3 is TGTGCCAGCAGTCCCTGGGAGCTGTTTTTT. Translation gives CASSPWELFF.

This clonotype was picked up many times. The chain uses TRBV7-2 and TRBJ2-7; maybe TRBD2 (5 bases). V was shortened by 1 base and J by 2 bases, with 9 bases between the two germline ends. The CDR3 contains 14 residues. Germline V lookup: CDR1 SGHTA, CDR2 FQGNSA. The CDR3 here is CASSLGGLTYEQYF. The CDR3 DNA reads TGTGCCAGCAGCTTAGGTGGACTTACCTACGAGCAGTACTTC.

The chain is built from TRBV4-1 and TRBJ2-5, with D possibly TRBD2 on 7 matching bases. The V gene lost 4 bases and the J gene lost 4 bases, with 19 bases spanning the gap. This CDR3 contains 16 residues. The germline V gene has CDR1 MGHRA and CDR2 YSYEKL. CDR3 sequence (DNA): TGCGCCAGCAGCCGGACGGGCCAGGGGAGGGGAGAGACCCAGTACTTC. This translates into CASSRTGQGRGETQYF.

This clonotype has more than one count but fewer than ten. The V call is TRBV28, the J call TRBJ1-2; D uncertain. The CDR3 totals 13 residues. V was clipped by 7 bases and J by 8 bases, with 17 bases between them. The V gene's germline CDR1 is MDHEN and CDR2 SYDVKM. In DNA, the CDR3 is TGTGCCAGCAAGGACGCAAATGCCGCCGGCTACACCTTC. It specifies CASKDANAAGYTF.

The rearrangement links TRBV6-5 to TRBJ1-2; 7 nucleotides line up with TRBD1. Germline lookup yields CDR1 MNHEY and CDR2 SVGAGI. V was pared by 2 bases and J by 2 bases, with 2 bases of the junction left unmatched. The CDR3 consists of 14 residues. The CDR3, as DNA: TGTGCCAGCAGTTACGGGGGACAGAACTATGGCTACACCTTC. This translates into CASSYGGQNYGYTF.

A few counts support this clonotype. This rearrangement joins TRBV7-2 to TRBJ2-5; D not resolved. In germline, CDR1 is SGHTA, CDR2 FQGNSA. Trimming took off 0 bases at V and 5 bases at J, with 10 bases between the two ends. This CDR3 comprises 14 residues. The CDR3 here is CASSLALRVETQYF. CDR3 DNA: TGTGCCAGCAGCTTAGCGCTCCGGGTGGAGACCCAGTACTTC.

The rearrangement links TRBV6-1 to TRBJ1-1; maybe TRBD1 (6 bases). The V gene lost 7 bases and the J gene lost 3 bases, with 12 bases spanning the gap. The CDR3 has 13 amino acids. The germline gives CDR1 MNHNS, CDR2 SASEGT. The chain's CDR3 is CASKRGRDTEAFF. The CDR3 coding sequence is TGTGCCAGCAAAAGGGGGAGAGACACTGAAGCTTTCTTT.